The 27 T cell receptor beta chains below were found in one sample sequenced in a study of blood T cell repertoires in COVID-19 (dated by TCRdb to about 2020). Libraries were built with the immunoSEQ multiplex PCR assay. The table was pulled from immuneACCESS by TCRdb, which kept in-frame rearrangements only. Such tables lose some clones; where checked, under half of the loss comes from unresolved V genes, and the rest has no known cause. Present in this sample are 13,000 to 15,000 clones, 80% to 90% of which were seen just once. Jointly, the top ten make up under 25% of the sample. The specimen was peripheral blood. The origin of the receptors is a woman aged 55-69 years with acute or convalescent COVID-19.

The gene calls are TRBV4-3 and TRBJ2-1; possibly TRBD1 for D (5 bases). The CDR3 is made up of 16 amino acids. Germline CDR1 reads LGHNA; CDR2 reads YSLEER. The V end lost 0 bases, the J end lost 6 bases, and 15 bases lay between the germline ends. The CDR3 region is CASSQDQRQKFNEQFF. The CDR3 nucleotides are TGCGCCAGCAGCCAAGATCAAAGACAGAAGTTCAATGAGCAGTTCTTC.

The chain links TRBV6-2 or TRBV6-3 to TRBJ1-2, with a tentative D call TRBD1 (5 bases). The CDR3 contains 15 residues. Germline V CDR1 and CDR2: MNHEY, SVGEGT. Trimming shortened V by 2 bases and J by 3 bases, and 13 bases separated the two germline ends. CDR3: CASSYAAGRYYGYTF. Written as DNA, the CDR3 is TGTGCCAGCAGTTACGCCGCGGGACGCTACTATGGCTACACCTTC.

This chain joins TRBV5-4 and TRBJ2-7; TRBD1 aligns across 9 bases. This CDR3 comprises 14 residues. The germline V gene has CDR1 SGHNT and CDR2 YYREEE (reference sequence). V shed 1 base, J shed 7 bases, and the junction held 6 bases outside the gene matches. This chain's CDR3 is CASSLLGDREEQYF. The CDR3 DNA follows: TGTGCCAGCAGCTTGTTGGGGGACAGGGAGGAGCAGTACTTC.

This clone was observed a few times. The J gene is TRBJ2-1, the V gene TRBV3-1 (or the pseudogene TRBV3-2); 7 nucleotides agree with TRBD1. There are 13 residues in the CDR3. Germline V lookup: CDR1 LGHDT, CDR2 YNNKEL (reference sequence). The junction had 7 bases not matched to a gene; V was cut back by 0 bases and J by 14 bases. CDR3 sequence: CASSQDLYGTEFF. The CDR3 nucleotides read TGTGCCAGCAGCCAAGATCTTTACGGGACAGAGTTCTTC.

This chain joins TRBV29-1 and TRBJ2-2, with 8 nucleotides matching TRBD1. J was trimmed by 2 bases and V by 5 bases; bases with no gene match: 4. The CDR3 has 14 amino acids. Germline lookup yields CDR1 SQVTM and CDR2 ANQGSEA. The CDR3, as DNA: TGCAGCGTTTTGACAGGGGTCAACACCGGGGAGCTGTTTTTT. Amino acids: CSVLTGVNTGELFF.

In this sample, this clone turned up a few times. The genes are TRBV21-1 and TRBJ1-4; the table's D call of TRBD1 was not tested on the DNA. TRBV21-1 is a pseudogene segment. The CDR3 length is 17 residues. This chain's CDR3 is CANPRGPRGSTNEKLFF. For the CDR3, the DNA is TGTGCCAACCCGAGGGGGCCCAGGGGATCAACTAATGAAAAACTGTTTTTT.

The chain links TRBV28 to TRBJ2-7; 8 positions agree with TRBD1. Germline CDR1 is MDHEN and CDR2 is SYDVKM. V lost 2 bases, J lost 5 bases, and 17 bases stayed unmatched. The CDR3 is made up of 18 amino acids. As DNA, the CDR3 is TGTGCCAGCAGTTTAAGAAGGGCATCGCAGGGGGCGATGGACGAGCAGTACTTC. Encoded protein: CASSLRRASQGAMDEQYF. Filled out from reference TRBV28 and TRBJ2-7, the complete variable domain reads DVKVTQSSRYLVKRTGEKVFLECVQDMDHENMFWYRQDPGLGLRLIYFSYDVKMKEKGDIPEGYSVSREKKERFSLILESASTNQTSMYLCASSLRRASQGAMDEQYFGPGTRLTVT.

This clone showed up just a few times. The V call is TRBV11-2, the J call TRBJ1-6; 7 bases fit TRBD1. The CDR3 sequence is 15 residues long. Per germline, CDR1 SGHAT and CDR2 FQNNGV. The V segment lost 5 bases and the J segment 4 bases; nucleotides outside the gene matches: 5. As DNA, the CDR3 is TGTGCCAGCAGCCAAACGGGACAGTATAATTCACCCCTCCACTTT. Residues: CASSQTGQYNSPLHF.

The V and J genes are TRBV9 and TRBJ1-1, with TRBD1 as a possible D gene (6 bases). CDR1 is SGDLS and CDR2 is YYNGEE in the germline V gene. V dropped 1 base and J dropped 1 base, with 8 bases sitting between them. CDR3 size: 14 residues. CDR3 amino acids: CASSVTGQNTEAFF. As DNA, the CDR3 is TGTGCCAGCAGCGTAACGGGACAGAACACTGAAGCTTTCTTT.

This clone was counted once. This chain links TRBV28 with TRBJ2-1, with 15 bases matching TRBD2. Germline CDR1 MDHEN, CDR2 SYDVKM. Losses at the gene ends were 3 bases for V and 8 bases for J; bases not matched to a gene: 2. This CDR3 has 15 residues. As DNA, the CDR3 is TGTGCCAGCAGTTTCTGGACTAGCGGGGGGGATGAGCAGTTCTTC. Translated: CASSFWTSGGDEQFF.

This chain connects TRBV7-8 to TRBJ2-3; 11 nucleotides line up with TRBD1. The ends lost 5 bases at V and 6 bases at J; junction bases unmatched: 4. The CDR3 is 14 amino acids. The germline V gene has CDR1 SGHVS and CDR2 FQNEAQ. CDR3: CASSVRDRGDTQYF. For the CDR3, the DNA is TGTGCCAGCAGCGTCCGGGACAGGGGGGATACGCAGTATTTT. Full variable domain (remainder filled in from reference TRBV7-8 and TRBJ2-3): GAGVSQSPRYKVAKRGQDVALRCDPISGHVSLFWYQQALGQGPEFLTYFQNEAQLDKSGLPSDRFFAERPEGSVSTLKIQRTQQEDSAVYLCASSVRDRGDTQYFGPGTRLTVL.

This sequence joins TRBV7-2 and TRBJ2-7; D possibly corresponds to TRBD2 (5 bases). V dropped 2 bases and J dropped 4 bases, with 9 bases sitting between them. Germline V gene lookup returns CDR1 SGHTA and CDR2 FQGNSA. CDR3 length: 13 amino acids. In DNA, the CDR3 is TGTGCCAGCAGCTTATCCACGGGGTACGAGCAGTACTTC. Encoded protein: CASSLSTGYEQYF.

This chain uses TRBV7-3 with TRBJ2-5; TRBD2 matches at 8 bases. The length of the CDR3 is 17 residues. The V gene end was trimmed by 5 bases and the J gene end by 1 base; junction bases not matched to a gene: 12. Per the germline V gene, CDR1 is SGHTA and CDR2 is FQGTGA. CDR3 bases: TGTGCCAGCAGCCTTGGCTCGGGGGGGGCGGTCCAAGAGACCCAGTACTTC. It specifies CASSLGSGGAVQETQYF.

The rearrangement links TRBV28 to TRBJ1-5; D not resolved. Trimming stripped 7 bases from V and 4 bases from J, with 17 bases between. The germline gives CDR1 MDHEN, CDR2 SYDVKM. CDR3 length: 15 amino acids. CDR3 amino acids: CASTLGGGINQPQHF. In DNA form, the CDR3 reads TGTGCCAGCACCCTAGGAGGTGGTATTAATCAGCCCCAGCATTTT.

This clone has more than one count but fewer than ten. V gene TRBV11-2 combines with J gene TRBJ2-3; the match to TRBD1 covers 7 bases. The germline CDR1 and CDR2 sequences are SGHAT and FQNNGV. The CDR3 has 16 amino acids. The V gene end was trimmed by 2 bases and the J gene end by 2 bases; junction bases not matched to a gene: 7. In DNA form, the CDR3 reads TGTGCCAGCAGCTTATTGCCGGGGACAGTCACAGATACGCAGTATTTT. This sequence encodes CASSLLPGTVTDTQYF.

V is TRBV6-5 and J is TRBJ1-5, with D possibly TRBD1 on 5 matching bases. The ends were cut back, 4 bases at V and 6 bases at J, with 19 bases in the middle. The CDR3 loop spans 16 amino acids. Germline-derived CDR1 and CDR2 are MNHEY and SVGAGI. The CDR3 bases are TGTGCCAGCAGTTCCCTACTGGGGGGAGAAGGTCAGCCCCAGCATTTT. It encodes CASSSLLGGEGQPQHF.

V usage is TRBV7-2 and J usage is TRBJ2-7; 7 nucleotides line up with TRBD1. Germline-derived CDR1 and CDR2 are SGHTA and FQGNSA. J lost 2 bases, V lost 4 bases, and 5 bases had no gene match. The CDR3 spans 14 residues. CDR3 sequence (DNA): TGTGCCAGCAGCTCCCCGGGACAGCCCTACGAGCAGTACTTC. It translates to CASSSPGQPYEQYF. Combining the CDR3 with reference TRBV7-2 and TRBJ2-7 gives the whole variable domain GAGVSQSPSNKVTEKGKDVELRCDPISGHTALYWYRQSLGQGLEFLIYFQGNSAPDKSGLPSDRFSAERTGGSVSTLTIQRTQQEDSAVYLCASSSPGQPYEQYFGPGTRLTVT.

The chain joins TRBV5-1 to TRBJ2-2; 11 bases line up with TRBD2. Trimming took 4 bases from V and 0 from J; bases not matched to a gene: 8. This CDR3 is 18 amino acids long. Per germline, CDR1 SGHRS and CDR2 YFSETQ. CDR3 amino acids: CASSVTGTSGSNTGELFF. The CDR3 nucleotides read TGCGCCAGCAGCGTAACCGGGACTAGCGGCTCGAACACCGGGGAGCTGTTTTTT.

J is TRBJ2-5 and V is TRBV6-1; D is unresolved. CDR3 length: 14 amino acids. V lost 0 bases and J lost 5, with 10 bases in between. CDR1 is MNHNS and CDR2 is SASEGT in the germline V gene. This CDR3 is CASSEAWALETQYF. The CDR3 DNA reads TGTGCCAGCAGTGAAGCTTGGGCATTGGAGACCCAGTACTTC.

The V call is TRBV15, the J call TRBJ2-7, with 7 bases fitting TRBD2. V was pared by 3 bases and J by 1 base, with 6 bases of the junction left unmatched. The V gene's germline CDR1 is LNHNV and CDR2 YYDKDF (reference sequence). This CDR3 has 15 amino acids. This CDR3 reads CATSSAGAGSYEQYF. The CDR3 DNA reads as TGTGCCACCAGCAGTGCGGGAGCAGGATCCTACGAGCAGTACTTC.

CDR3 sequence reads: CASSVEAGGSYEQYF. The DNA of the CDR3 is TGTGCCAGCAGCGTAGAAGCAGGGGGCTCCTACGAGCAGTACTTC. The chain has TRBV9 and TRBJ2-7, with TRBD1 matching 7 bases. In germline, CDR1 is SGDLS, CDR2 YYNGEE. The V segment lost 0 bases and the J segment 0 bases; nucleotides outside the gene matches: 3. The CDR3 covers 15 residues.

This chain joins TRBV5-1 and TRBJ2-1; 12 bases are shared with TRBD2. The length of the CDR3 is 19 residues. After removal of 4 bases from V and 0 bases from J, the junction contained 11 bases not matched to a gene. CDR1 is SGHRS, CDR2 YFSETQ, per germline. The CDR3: CASSLDPTSGGSSYNEQFF. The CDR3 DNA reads TGCGCCAGCAGCCTTGACCCGACTAGCGGGGGCAGCTCCTACAATGAGCAGTTCTTC.

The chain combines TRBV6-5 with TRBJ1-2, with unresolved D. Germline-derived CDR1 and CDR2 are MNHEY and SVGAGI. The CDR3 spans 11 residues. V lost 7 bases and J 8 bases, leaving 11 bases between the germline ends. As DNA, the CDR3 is TGTGCCAGCATGGCAGGCTGGGGCTACACCTTC. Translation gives CASMAGWGYTF.

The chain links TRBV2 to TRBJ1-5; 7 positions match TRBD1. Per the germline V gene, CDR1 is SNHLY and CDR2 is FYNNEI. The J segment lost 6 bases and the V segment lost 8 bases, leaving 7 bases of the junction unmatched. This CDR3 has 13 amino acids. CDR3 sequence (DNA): TGTGCCAGCGCTGAAACAGGGGTTCAGCCCCAGCATTTT. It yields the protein CASAETGVQPQHF. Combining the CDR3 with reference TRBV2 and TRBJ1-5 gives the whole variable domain EPEVTQTPSHQVTQMGQEVILRCVPISNHLYFYWYRQILGQKVEFLVSFYNNEISEKSEIFDDQFSVERPDGSNFTLKIRSTKLEDSAMYFCASAETGVQPQHFGDGTRLSIL.

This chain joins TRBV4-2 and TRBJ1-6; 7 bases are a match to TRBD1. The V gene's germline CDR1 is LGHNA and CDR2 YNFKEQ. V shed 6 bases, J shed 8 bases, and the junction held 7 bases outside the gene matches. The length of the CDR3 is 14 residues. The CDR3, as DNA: TGTGCCAGCAGGAGACAGGGAGAGGATTCACCCCTCCACTTT. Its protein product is CASRRQGEDSPLHF.

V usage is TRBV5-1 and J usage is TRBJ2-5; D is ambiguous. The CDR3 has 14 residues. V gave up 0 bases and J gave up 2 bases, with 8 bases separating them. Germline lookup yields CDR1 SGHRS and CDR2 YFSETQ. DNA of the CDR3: TGCGCCAGCAGCTTGGTAGGAGAACAAGAGACCCAGTACTTC. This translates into CASSLVGEQETQYF.

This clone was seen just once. This CDR3 is CASSLSQGLGSSDQPQHF. The CDR3 DNA sequence: TGTGCCAGCAGTTTATCGCAGGGGCTGGGATCCAGTGATCAGCCCCAGCATTTT. The V call is TRBV28, the J call TRBJ1-5; TRBD1 is a possible D gene (6 bases). The CDR3 has 18 amino acids. V was trimmed by 1 base and J by 5 bases, leaving 21 bases between them. Germline V gene sequence: CDR1 MDHEN, CDR2 SYDVKM.